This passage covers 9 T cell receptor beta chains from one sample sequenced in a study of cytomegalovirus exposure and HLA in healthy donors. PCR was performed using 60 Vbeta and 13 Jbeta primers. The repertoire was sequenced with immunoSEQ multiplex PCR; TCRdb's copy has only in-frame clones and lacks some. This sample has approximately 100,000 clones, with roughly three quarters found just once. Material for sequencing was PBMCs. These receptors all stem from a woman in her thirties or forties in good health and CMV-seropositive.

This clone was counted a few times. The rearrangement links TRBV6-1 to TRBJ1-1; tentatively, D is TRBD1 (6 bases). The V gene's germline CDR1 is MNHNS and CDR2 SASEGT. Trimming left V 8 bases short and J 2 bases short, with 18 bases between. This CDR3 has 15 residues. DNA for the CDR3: TGTGCCAGCTCATTACAGGGCCGCCTAAACACTGAAGCTTTCTTT. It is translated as CASSLQGRLNTEAFF.

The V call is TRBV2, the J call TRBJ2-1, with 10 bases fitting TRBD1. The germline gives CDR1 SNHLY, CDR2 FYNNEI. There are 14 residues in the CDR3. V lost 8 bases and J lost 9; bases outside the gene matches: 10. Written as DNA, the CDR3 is TGTGCCAGCCGAGCCGGACAGGGGGTGGGTGAGCAGTTCTTC. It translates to CASRAGQGVGEQFF. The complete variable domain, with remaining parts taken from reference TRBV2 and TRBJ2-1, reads EPEVTQTPSHQVTQMGQEVILRCVPISNHLYFYWYRQILGQKVEFLVSFYNNEISEKSEIFDDQFSVERPDGSNFTLKIRSTKLEDSAMYFCASRAGQGVGEQFFGPGTRLTVL.

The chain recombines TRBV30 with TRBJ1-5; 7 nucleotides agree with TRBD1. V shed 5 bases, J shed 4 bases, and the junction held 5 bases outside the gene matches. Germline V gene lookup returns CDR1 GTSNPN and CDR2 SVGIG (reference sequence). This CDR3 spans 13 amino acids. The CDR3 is CAWGDRENQPQHF. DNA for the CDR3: TGTGCCTGGGGTGACAGGGAAAATCAGCCCCAGCATTTT. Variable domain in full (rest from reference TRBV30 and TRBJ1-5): SQTIHQWPATLVQPVGSPLSLECTVEGTSNPNLYWYRQAAGRGLQLLFYSVGIGQISSEVPQNLSASRPQDRQFILSSKKLLLSDSGFYLCAWGDRENQPQHFGDGTRLSIL.

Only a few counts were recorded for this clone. The CDR3 reads CASSSPRRENYGYTF. The CDR3 DNA sequence: TGTGCCAGCAGCTCTCCTCGGCGGGAAAACTATGGCTACACCTTC. This sequence joins TRBV11-2 and TRBJ1-2; D gene ambiguous. Trimming stripped 4 bases from V and 2 bases from J, with 14 bases between. The CDR3 totals 15 residues. Germline V lookup: CDR1 SGHAT, CDR2 FQNNGV.

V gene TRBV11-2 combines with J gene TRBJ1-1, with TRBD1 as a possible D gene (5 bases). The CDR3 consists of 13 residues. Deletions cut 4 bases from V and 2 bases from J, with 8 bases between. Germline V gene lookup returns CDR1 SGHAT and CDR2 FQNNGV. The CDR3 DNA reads TGTGCCAGCAGCTCACAGGTAAACACTGAAGCTTTCTTT. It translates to CASSSQVNTEAFF. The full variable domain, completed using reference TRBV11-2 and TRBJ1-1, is EAGVAQSPRYKIIEKRQSVAFWCNPISGHATLYWYQQILGQGPKLLIQFQNNGVVDDSQLPKDRFSAERLKGVDSTLKIQPAKLEDSAVYLCASSSQVNTEAFFGQGTRLTVV.

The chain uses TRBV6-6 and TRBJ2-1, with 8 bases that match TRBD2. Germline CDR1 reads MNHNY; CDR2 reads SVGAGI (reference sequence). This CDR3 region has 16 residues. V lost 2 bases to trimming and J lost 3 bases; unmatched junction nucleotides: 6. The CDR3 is CASSYGSGGDYNEQFF. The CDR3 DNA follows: TGTGCCAGCAGTTACGGAAGCGGGGGAGACTACAATGAGCAGTTCTTC.

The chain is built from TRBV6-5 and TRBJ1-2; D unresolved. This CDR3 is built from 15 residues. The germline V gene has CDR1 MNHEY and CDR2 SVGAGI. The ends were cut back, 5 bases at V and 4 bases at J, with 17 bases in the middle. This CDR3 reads CASSPDLTGAYGYTF. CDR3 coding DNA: TGTGCCAGCAGTCCCGACCTGACGGGAGCCTATGGCTACACCTTC.

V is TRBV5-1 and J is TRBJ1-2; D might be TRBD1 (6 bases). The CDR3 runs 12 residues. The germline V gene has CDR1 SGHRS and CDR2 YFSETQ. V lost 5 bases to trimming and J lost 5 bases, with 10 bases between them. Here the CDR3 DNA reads TGCGCCAGCAGTCAAGGGGGTTATGGCTACACCTTC. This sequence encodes CASSQGGYGYTF.

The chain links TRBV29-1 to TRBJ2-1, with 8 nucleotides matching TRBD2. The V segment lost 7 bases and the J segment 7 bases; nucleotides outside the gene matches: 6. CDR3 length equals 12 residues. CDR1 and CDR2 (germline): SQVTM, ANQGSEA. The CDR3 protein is CSAGGAWNEQFF. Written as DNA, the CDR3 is TGCAGCGCCGGGGGGGCCTGGAATGAGCAGTTCTTC.